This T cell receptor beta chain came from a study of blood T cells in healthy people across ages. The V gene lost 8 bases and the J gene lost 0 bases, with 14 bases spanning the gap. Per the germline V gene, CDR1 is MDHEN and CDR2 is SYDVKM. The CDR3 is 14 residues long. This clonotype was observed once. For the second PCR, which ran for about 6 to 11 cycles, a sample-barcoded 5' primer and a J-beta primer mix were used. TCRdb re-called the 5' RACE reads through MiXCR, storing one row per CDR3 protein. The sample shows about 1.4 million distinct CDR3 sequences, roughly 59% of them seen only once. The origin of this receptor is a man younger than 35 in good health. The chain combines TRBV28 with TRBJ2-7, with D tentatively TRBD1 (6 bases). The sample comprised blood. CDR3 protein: CASQGQGSSYEQYF. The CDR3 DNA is TGTGCCAGCCAAGGTCAGGGGAGCTCCTACGAGCAGTACTTC.